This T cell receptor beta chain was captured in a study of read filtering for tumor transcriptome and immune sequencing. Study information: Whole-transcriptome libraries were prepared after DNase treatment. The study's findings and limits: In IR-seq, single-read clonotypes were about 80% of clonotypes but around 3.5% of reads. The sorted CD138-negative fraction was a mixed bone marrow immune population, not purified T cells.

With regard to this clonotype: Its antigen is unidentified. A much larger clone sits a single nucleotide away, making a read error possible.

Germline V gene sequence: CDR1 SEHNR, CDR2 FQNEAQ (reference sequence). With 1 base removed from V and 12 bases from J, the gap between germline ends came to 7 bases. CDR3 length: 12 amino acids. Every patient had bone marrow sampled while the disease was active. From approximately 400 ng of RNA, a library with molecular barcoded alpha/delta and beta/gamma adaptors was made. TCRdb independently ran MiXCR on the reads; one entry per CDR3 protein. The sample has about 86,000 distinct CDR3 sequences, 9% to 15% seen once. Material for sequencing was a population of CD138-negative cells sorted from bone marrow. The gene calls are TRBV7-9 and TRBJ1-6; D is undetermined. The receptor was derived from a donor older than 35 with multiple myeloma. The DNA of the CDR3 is TGTGCCAGCAGCTTAGTGGGGTTACCCCTCCACTTT. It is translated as CASSLVGLPLHF.